The next 22 T cell receptor beta chains were all read from a single sample in a study of siplizumab effects on memory and regulatory T cells. Sequencing used immunoSEQ multiplex PCR; TCRdb keeps in-frame clones, though not all of them. The repertoire includes about 120,000 clones, approximately 94% of them detected once, and about 1.8% sits in the top ten. The specimen sequenced was non-Treg CD4+ T cells sorted from blood. The receptors here all came from a human donor in good health.

CDR3 coding DNA: TGTGCCAGCAGGCGAGGGGCGGGGAGCTCCTACAATGAGCAGTTCTTC. Its protein product is CASRRGAGSSYNEQFF. J is TRBJ2-1 and V is TRBV7-6, with D possibly matching TRBD2 (6 bases). Germline V gene lookup returns CDR1 SGHVS and CDR2 FNYEAQ. CDR3 length: 16 residues. The germline V and J ends were trimmed by 6 bases and 0 bases, with 15 bases remaining between them.

This clone was seen only once. The chain carries TRBV5-1 and TRBJ2-3, with 15 bases aligning to TRBD2. V was clipped by 2 bases and J by 0 bases; unmatched bases: 7. Germline loops: CDR1 SGHRS, CDR2 YFSETQ. The CDR3 contains 19 residues. The CDR3 spells CASSFMLGTSGGSTDTQYF. The CDR3 DNA sequence: TGCGCCAGCAGCTTCATGTTGGGGACTAGCGGGGGGAGCACAGATACGCAGTATTTT.

This chain joins TRBV10-3 and TRBJ2-7; TRBD2 matches 7 bases. Germline trimming cut 5 bases from V and 5 bases from J; bases unmatched to any gene: 9. The CDR3 covers 14 residues. CDR1 is ENHRY and CDR2 is SYGVKD in the germline V gene. The CDR3 protein is CAISPGEGLDEQYF. CDR3 DNA sequence: TGTGCCATCAGTCCCGGGGAGGGGCTCGACGAGCAGTACTTC.

This clone was found once. The chain has TRBV6-1 and TRBJ2-2, with 10 positions matching TRBD1. J lost 5 bases, V lost 1 base, and 1 base had no gene match. Per the germline V gene, CDR1 is MNHNS and CDR2 is SASEGT. CDR3 length: 15 amino acids. The CDR3 spells CASSEGTGGTGELFF. CDR3 in DNA: TGTGCCAGCAGTGAAGGGACAGGGGGGACCGGGGAGCTGTTTTTT.

V gene TRBV2 combines with J gene TRBJ2-2, with D possibly matching TRBD1 (6 bases). V lost 3 bases, J lost 0 bases, and 8 bases lay in between. The CDR3 length is 15 residues. In germline, CDR1 is SNHLY, CDR2 FYNNEI. The CDR3 DNA reads as TGTGCCAGCAGTGACCAGGGGCCGAACACCGGGGAGCTGTTTTTT. It encodes CASSDQGPNTGELFF.

The genes are TRBV4-1 and TRBJ2-3; the match to TRBD2 covers 7 bases. This CDR3 spans 17 amino acids. Unmatched junction bases numbered 14, after V lost 4 bases and J lost 4 bases. Germline-derived CDR1 and CDR2 are MGHRA and YSYEKL. Here the CDR3 DNA reads TGCGCCAGCAGCCCATCTTGGGGGGGATGGGAGGCAGATACGCAGTATTTT. Translation: CASSPSWGGWEADTQYF.

V is TRBV2 and J is TRBJ2-1; possible D gene TRBD1, 5 bases. The germline V and J ends were trimmed by 6 bases and 7 bases, with 7 bases remaining between them. The CDR3 consists of 11 residues. Germline CDR1 and CDR2: SNHLY and FYNNEI. For the CDR3, the DNA is TGTGCCAGCAGGCGGACAAATGAGCAGTTCTTC. It encodes CASRRTNEQFF.

About this clone itself: A junction boundary mismatches the germline segment, possibly from a read error. The chain combines TRBV18 with TRBJ2-1, with a tentative D call TRBD2 (5 bases). CDR1 KGHSH and CDR2 LQKENI come from the germline V gene. The CDR3 consists of 16 residues. The CDR3 DNA sequence: TGTGTCAGCTCACCACCGTCTAGCAAGGGCTACAATGAGCAGTTCTTC. Its translation: CVSSPPSSKGYNEQFF.

The V and J genes are TRBV9 and TRBJ2-1; 8 bases are a match to TRBD2. CDR3 size: 17 residues. The junction had 11 bases not matched to a gene; V was cut back by 2 bases and J by 4 bases. Germline CDR1 SGDLS, CDR2 YYNGEE. CDR3 sequence (DNA): TGTGCCAGCAGCGTCACTAGCGGTCCTGGAGGATACAATGAGCAGTTCTTC. It specifies CASSVTSGPGGYNEQFF.

This chain joins TRBV5-4 and TRBJ2-1, with 8 bases aligning to TRBD2. The length of the CDR3 is 16 residues. In germline, CDR1 is SGHNT, CDR2 YYREEE (reference sequence). Unmatched junction bases numbered 10, after V lost 1 base and J lost 7 bases. The DNA for the CDR3 is TGTGCCAGCAGCTTGACGGTCCTAGCGGGCGATAATGAGCAGTTCTTC. Protein sequence: CASSLTVLAGDNEQFF.

As concerns this clone: At one end the junction does not follow the germline gene, possibly because of a read error. CDR3 coding DNA: TGTGCCAGCAGTCAGGACAGGGGTAACTATGTCTACACCTTC. This codes for CASSQDRGNYVYTF. The chain joins TRBV6-4 to TRBJ1-2; TRBD1 aligns across 9 bases. There are 14 residues in the CDR3. Per the germline V gene, CDR1 is MRHNA and CDR2 is SNTAGT.

The chain couples TRBV4-2 to TRBJ2-5; no clear D gene. Trimming shortened V by 0 bases and J by 5 bases, and 16 bases separated the two germline ends. CDR1 is LGHNA, CDR2 YNFKEQ, per germline. This CDR3 contains 16 residues. CDR3 coding DNA: TGTGCCAGCAGCCAAGATATTGGGTCTGACGTGGAGACCCAGTACTTC. It specifies CASSQDIGSDVETQYF.

This rearrangement joins TRBV6-5 to TRBJ2-3; perhaps D is TRBD1 or TRBD2 (5 bases each). The CDR3 extends over 14 amino acids. The V end was cut by 5 bases, the J end by 2 bases, with 11 bases between. Per germline, CDR1 MNHEY and CDR2 SVGAGI. CDR3 sequence: CASSIRDPTDTQYF. The CDR3 DNA reads as TGTGCCAGCAGTATTCGGGACCCCACAGATACGCAGTATTTT.

Points on this clone: Additional DNA sequences in this sample encode the identical CDR3. The gene calls are TRBV18 and TRBJ1-5, with D possibly being TRBD1 (5 bases). Per germline, CDR1 KGHSH and CDR2 LQKENI. Trimming removed 3 bases from V and 7 bases from J, with 10 bases in between. The CDR3 contains 13 residues. The DNA of the CDR3 is TGTGCCAGCTCACCGGGGAGGGACCAGCCCCAGCATTTT. It specifies CASSPGRDQPQHF.

The J gene is TRBJ1-4, the V gene TRBV6-1; D is undetermined. Trimming pared 11 bases from V and 8 bases from J, leaving 18 bases between. The CDR3 has 13 amino acids. Germline lookup yields CDR1 MNHNS and CDR2 SASEGT. DNA of the CDR3: TGTGCCTTGTTGGGCGGTGGAGGCGAAAAACTGTTTTTT. Translation gives CALLGGGGEKLFF.

V usage is TRBV28 and J usage is TRBJ2-1; D might be TRBD2 (5 bases). V lost 7 bases, J lost 7 bases, and 14 bases lay in between. This CDR3 has 13 amino acids. Germline CDR1 reads MDHEN; CDR2 reads SYDVKM. In nucleotides, the CDR3 is TGTGCCAGCACCCAATGGGAGACAAATGAGCAGTTCTTC. It is translated as CASTQWETNEQFF.

The V and J genes are TRBV27 and TRBJ2-1; D ambiguous. V was pared by 7 bases and J by 4 bases, with 20 bases between. CDR1 MNHEY and CDR2 SMNVEV come from the germline V gene (reference sequence). This CDR3 spans 16 amino acids. The CDR3 DNA is TGTGCCAGCATTTCAGGAATTGACTCCCCATACAATGAGCAGTTCTTC. This sequence encodes CASISGIDSPYNEQFF.

This chain links TRBV19 with TRBJ2-5; possibly TRBD2 for D (5 bases). Germline loops: CDR1 LNHDA, CDR2 SQIVND (reference sequence). The CDR3 consists of 14 residues. Trimming stripped 3 bases from V and 5 bases from J, with 13 bases between. CDR3 in amino acids: CASSISSSLETQYF. DNA of the CDR3: TGTGCCAGTAGTATTAGCTCTAGCCTGGAGACCCAGTACTTC.

The rearrangement joins TRBV2 to TRBJ2-1, with TRBD2 matching over 7 bases. This CDR3 has 15 amino acids. Germline trimming cut 7 bases from V and 0 bases from J; bases unmatched to any gene: 6. CDR1 and CDR2 (germline): SNHLY, FYNNEI. CDR3: CASTPGLSSYNEQFF. The CDR3 DNA is TGTGCCAGCACCCCGGGACTAAGCTCCTACAATGAGCAGTTCTTC.

The chain couples TRBV9 to TRBJ1-2, with 8 bases aligning to TRBD1. The CDR3 consists of 19 residues. Germline loops: CDR1 SGDLS, CDR2 YYNGEE. Germline trimming cut 2 bases from V and 3 bases from J; bases unmatched to any gene: 18. The CDR3 is CASSVSPPIQGGSYYGYTF. The CDR3 DNA follows: TGTGCCAGCAGCGTCTCCCCCCCGATACAGGGGGGCTCCTACTATGGCTACACCTTC.

This chain links TRBV7-2 with TRBJ2-1; weak D call: TRBD2 (6 bases). V was cut by 5 bases and J by 2 bases, with 10 bases left in between. CDR3 length: 14 residues. Per the germline V gene, CDR1 is SGHTA and CDR2 is FQGNSA. CDR3 loop: CASSPGTAYNEQFF. The CDR3, as DNA: TGTGCCAGCAGCCCCGGGACTGCCTACAATGAGCAGTTCTTC.

This clone was seen just once. The chain joins TRBV30 to TRBJ2-3, with 10 bases aligning to TRBD1. V trimming: 2 bases; J trimming: 5 bases; junction bases outside the gene matches: 7. There are 15 residues in the CDR3. CDR1 is GTSNPN, CDR2 SVGIG, per germline (reference sequence). As DNA, the CDR3 is TGTGCCTGGAGTTATTCAGGACAGGGGGGAGATACGCAGTATTTT. Encoded protein: CAWSYSGQGGDTQYF.